The T cell receptor beta chain under discussion was sequenced for a study of T cell repertoires in cytomegalovirus infection. Each CDR3 protein gets one entry after TCRdb re-called the reads with MiXCR. The top ten hold 9.5% to 15% of the sample, which has about 830,000 distinct CDR3 sequences, 30% to 35% seen once. Of note for this clonotype: Its antigen is as yet unknown.

J was trimmed by 11 bases and V by 6 bases; bases with no gene match: 10. The CDR3 is made up of 13 amino acids. The material was cultured CD8+ T cells from PBMCs, obtained from culture after CMV antigen stimulation. This sequence was found in a human donor in good health (CMV status not recorded). Some clones in this sample may be carry-over from other donors' samples. The rearrangement joins TRBV12-3 or TRBV12-4 to TRBJ1-1, with 9 bases that match TRBD1. The CDR3 DNA reads TGTGCCAGCAGCGTGATACAGGGGGCGATGGCTTTCTTT. Encoded protein: CASSVIQGAMAFF.